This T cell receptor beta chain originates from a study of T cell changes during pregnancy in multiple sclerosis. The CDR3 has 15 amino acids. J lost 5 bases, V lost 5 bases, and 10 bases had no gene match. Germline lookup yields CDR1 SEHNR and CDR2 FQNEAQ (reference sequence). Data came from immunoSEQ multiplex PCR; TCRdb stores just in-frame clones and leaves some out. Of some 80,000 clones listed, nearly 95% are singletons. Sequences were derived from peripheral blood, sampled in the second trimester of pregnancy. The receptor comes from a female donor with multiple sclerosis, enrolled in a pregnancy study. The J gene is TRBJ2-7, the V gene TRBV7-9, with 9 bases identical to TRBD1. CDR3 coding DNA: TGTGCCAGCAGCCCCGCGGACAGGGGTCACCACGAGCAGTACTTC. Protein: CASSPADRGHHEQYF.